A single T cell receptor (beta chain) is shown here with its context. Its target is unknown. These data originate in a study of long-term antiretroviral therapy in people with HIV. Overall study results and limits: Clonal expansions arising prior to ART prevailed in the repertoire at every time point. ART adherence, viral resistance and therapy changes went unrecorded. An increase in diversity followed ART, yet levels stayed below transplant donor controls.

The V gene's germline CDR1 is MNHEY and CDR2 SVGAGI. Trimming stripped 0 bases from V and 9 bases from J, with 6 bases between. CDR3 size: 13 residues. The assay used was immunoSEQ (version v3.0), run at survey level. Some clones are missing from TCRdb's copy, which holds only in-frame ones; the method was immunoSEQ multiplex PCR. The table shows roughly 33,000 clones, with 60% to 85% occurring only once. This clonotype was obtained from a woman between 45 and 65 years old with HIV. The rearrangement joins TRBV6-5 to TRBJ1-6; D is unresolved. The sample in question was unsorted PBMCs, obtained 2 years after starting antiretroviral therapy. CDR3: CASSYSISSPLHF. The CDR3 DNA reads TGTGCCAGCAGTTACTCGATAAGTTCACCCCTCCACTTT.